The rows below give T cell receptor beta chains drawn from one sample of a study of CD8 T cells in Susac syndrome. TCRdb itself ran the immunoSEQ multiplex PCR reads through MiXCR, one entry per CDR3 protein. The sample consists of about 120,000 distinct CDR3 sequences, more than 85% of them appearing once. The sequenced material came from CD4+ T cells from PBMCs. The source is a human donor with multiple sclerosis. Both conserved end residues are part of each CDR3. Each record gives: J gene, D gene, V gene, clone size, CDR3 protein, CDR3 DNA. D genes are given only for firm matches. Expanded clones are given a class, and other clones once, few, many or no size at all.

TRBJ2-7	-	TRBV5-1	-	CASSLRRWGQDGRNTYEQYF	TGCGCCAGCAGCTTGAGACGTTGGGGCCAGGACGGAAGGAACACCTACGAGCAGTACTTC
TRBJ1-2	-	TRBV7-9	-	CASSRDGNGYTF	TGTGCCAGCAGCCGGGACGGTAATGGCTACACCTTC
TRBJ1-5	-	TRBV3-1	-	CASSQVRNTQPQHF	TGTGCCAGCAGCCAAGTACGAAATACTCAGCCCCAGCATTTT
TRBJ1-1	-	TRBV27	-	CASSLWGSTEAFF	TGTGCCAGCAGTTTATGGGGGAGCACTGAAGCTTTCTTT
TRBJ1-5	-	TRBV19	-	CASSISEQPQHF	TGTGCCAGTAGTATTTCGGAGCAGCCCCAGCATTTT
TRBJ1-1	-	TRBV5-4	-	CASSMGTIPEAFF	TGTGCCAGCAGCATGGGAACAATCCCTGAAGCTTTCTTT
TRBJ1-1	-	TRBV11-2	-	CASSPEPTRKGAFF	TGTGCCAGCAGTCCCGAACCGACGAGGAAAGGAGCTTTCTTT
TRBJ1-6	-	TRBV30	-	CAWSVQQRDPLIHF	TGTGCCTGGAGTGTACAACAGCGGGACCCTCTTATCCACTTT
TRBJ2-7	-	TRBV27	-	CASSLQPPKGPFSYEQYF	TGTGCCAGCAGTTTACAACCCCCAAAGGGGCCCTTCTCCTACGAGCAGTACTTC
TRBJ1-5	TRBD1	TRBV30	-	CAWSQIQTGLNQPQHF	TGTGCCTGGAGTCAAATTCAGACAGGGCTCAATCAGCCCCAGCATTTT
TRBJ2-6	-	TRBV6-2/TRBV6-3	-	CASSYRLKSPSGANVLTF	TGTGCCAGCAGTTATCGGTTGAAATCCCCCAGCGGGGCCAACGTCCTGACTTTC
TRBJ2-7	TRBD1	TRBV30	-	CASGQGVYEQYF	TGTGCCTCGGGACAGGGGGTCTACGAGCAGTACTTC
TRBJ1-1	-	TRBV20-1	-	CSARDAPGGTEAFF	TGCAGTGCTAGAGATGCGCCGGGAGGGACTGAAGCTTTCTTT
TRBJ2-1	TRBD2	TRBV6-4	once	CASSQLAGPYNEQFF	TGTGCCAGCAGCCAACTAGCGGGACCTTACAATGAGCAGTTCTTC
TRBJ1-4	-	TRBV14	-	CASSRQGNEKLFF	TGTGCCAGCAGCCGGCAGGGGAATGAAAAGCTGTTTTTT
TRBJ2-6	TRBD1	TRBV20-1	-	CSALGYLLTGDSGANVLTF	TGCAGTGCTCTTGGGTACCTCTTGACAGGGGACTCTGGGGCCAACGTCCTGACTTTC
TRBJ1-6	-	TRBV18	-	CASSPPGQNSPLHF	TGTGCCAGCTCACCTCCAGGACAAAATTCACCCCTCCACTTT
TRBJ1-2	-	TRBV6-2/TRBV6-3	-	CASSYSTVPYGYTF	TGTGCCAGCAGTTACTCGACGGTACCGTATGGCTACACCTTC